The 9 T cell receptor beta chains presented below share a single source sample, sequenced in a study of tumor-infiltrating lymphocytes in primary liver carcinoma. Both RNA and DNA were isolated together from roughly 20-30 mg of bulk tissue that had not been sorted. Production of TCR beta cDNA used roughly 0.55 ug total RNA together with a constant-region primer. Slightly modified ARM-PCR, run as three nested multiplex PCR rounds, produced the TCR beta libraries. TRBV1-TRBV30 forward and Cbeta reverse primers drove the first two approximately 11-cycle rounds. Using its own MiXCR run on the multiplex PCR reads, TCRdb lists one record per CDR3 protein. The sample lists 100,000 to 150,000 distinct CDR3 sequences, 64% occurring once. The specimen sequenced was liver tumor tissue from sampling region 3. The sample's subset: tumor region T3, left-lateral pole. These receptors were taken from a woman aged 60-70 years with primary liver carcinoma and hepatitis B virus infection.

This clonotype was detected only once. This chain uses TRBV5-4 with TRBJ2-7; 9 nucleotides match TRBD2. Germline V CDR1 and CDR2: SGHNT, YYREEE (reference sequence). The CDR3 totals 16 residues. Trimming cost V 4 bases and J 3 bases; bases outside gene matches: 11. The CDR3: CASSPSGGRGNYEQYF. CDR3 nucleotides: TGTGCCAGCAGCCCCTCTGGCGGGAGGGGGAACTACGAGCAGTACTTC. Variable domain in full (rest from reference TRBV5-4 and TRBJ2-7): ETGVTQSPTHLIKTRGQQVTLRCSSQSGHNTVSWYQQALGQGPQFIFQYYREEENGRGNFPPRFSGLQFPNYSSELNVNALELDDSALYLCASSPSGGRGNYEQYFGPGTRLTVT.

A word on this clonotype: Since the CDR3 does not end with the conserved phenylalanine or tryptophan, this likely comes from a read error. Because the CDR3's place on the DNA is in doubt, the DNA is left out and the CDR3 is given as listed by TCRdb. The chain links TRBV6-5 to TRBJ2-5. CDR1 is MNHEY, CDR2 SVGAGI, per germline. The CDR3 contains 15 residues when both ends are counted. Here the CDR3 reads CASSYSHDLGETQYL.

With respect to this clonotype: It is likely a read error, because the conserved phenylalanine at the end of the CDR3 is missing. The gene calls are TRBV11-1 and TRBJ2-1; D is possibly TRBD2 (6 bases). CDR3 length equals 16 residues. Germline values: CDR1 SGHAT, CDR2 FQDESV (reference sequence). The chain's CDR3 is CTSSPPEGPGRNEQFL. For the CDR3, the DNA is TGTACCAGCAGCCCCCCAGAGGGACCAGGGAGGAATGAGCAGTTCTTA.

This clonotype appeared many times. The CDR3 nucleotides read TGCTCGGGCAGCGGTTCCTACAATGAGCAGTTCTTC. Protein: CSGSGSYNEQFF. The V gene is TRBV29-1, the J gene TRBJ2-1, with D maybe TRBD2 (5 bases). CDR1 is SQVTM and CDR2 is ANQGSEA in the germline V gene. The CDR3 has 12 residues.

This clonotype appeared many times. The V gene is TRBV4-1, the J gene TRBJ2-4; D unresolved. Between the trimmed V and J ends, which lost 0 bases and 0 bases, there was a span of 12 bases. Germline V gives CDR1 MGHRA, CDR2 YSYEKL. CDR3 length equals 17 residues. CDR3 nucleotide sequence: TGCGCCAGCAGCCAAGATGACCGGTATTTAGCCAAAAACATTCAGTACTTC. Its translation is CASSQDDRYLAKNIQYF.

This clonotype was detected ten times or more. This chain joins TRBV7-8 and TRBJ1-6; no firm D call. CDR1 and CDR2 from the germline V gene are SGHVS and FQNEAQ. CDR3 length: 13 residues. Deletions cut 3 bases from V and 7 bases from J, with 7 bases between. The CDR3: CASSFFWNSPLHF. Here the CDR3 DNA reads TGTGCCAGCAGCTTTTTCTGGAATTCACCCCTCCACTTT.

As to this clonotype: The junction does not match germline at one end; this may be a read error. The chain joins TRBV6-1 to TRBJ2-1; D may be TRBD1 or TRBD2 (5 bases each). Germline V gene sequence: CDR1 MNHNS, CDR2 SASEGT. There are 16 residues in the CDR3. The CDR3 here is CVSSELGALNYNEQFF. CDR3 nucleotides: TGTGTCAGCAGTGAACTCGGGGCCTTAAACTACAATGAGCAGTTCTTC.

This clonotype was recorded at least ten times. The gene calls are TRBV6-5 and TRBJ2-7; D remains unclear. Germline V gene lookup returns CDR1 MNHEY and CDR2 SVGAGI. This CDR3 comprises 12 residues. The germline V and J ends were trimmed by 7 bases and 3 bases, with 10 bases remaining between them. The CDR3: CASTGWRYEQYF. Written as DNA, the CDR3 is TGTGCCAGCACGGGTTGGCGCTACGAGCAGTACTTC.

This chain joins TRBV29-1 and TRBJ1-1, with a weak D call TRBD1 (5 bases). The V and J ends lost 5 bases and 3 bases respectively, with 25 bases between them. The CDR3 has 17 amino acids. Germline CDR1 reads SQVTM; CDR2 reads ANQGSEA. CDR3 residues: CSVFLRGRSPMDTEAFF. The CDR3 nucleotides are TGCAGCGTTTTCCTTCGGGGCAGAAGTCCCATGGACACTGAAGCTTTCTTT.